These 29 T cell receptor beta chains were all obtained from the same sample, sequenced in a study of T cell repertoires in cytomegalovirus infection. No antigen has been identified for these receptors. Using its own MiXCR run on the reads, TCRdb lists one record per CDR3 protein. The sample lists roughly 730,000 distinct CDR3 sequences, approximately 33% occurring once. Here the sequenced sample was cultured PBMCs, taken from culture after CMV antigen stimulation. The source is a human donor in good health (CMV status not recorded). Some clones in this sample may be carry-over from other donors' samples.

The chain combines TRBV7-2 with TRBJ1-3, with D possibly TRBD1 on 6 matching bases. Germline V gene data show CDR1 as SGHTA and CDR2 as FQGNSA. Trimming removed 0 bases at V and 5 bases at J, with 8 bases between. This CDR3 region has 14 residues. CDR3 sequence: CASSLAGGRNTIYF. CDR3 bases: TGTGCCAGCAGCTTAGCAGGGGGGAGAAACACCATATATTTT. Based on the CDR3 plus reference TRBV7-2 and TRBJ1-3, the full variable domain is GAGVSQSPSNKVTEKGKDVELRCDPISGHTALYWYRQSLGQGLEFLIYFQGNSAPDKSGLPSDRFSAERTGGSVSTLTIQRTQQEDSAVYLCASSLAGGRNTIYFGEGSWLTVV.

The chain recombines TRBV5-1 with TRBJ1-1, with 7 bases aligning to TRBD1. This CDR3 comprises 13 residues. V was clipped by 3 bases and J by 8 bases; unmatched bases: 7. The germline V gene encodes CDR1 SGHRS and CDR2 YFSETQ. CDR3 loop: CASSYPRGREAFF. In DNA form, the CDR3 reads TGCGCCAGCAGCTACCCCAGGGGGAGGGAAGCTTTCTTT.

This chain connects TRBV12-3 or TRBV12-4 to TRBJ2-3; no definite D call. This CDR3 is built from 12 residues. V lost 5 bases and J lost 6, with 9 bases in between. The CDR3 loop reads CASSPRVDTQYF. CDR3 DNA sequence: TGTGCCAGCAGTCCTAGGGTGGATACGCAGTATTTT.

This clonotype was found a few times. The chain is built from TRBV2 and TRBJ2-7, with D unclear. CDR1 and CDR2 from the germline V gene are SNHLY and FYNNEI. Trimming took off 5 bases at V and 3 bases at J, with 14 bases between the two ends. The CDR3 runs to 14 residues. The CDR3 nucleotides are TGTGCCAGCAGTCCGGACGGTGTCGACTACGAGCAGTACTTC. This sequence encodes CASSPDGVDYEQYF.

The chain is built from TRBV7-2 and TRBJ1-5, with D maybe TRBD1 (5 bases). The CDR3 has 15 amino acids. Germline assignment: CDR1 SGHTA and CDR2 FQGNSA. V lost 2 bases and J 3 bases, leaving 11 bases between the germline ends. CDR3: CASSLTLDINQPQHF. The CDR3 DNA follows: TGTGCCAGCAGCTTAACTCTGGACATCAATCAGCCCCAGCATTTT.

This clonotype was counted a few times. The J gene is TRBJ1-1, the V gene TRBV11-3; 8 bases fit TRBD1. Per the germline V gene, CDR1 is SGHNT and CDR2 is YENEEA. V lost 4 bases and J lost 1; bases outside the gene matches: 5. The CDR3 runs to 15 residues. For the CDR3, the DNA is TGTGCCAGCAGCTCATGGACAGGGAGGAACACTGAAGCTTTCTTT. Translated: CASSSWTGRNTEAFF.

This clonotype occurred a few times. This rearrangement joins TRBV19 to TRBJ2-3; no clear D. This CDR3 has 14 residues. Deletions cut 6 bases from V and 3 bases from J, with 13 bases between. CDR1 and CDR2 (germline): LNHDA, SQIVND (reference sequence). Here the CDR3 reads CASRGSLGTDTQYF. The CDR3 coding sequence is TGTGCCAGTAGGGGGTCACTGGGAACAGATACGCAGTATTTT.

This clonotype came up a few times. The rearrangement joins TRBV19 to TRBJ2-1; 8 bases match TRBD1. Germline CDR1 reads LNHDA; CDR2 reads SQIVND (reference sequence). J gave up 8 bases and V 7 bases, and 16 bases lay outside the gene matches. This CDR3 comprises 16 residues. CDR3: CASTSIRGQGRDEQFF. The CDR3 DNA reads TGTGCCAGTACCTCAATCCGAGGACAGGGTAGAGATGAGCAGTTCTTC.

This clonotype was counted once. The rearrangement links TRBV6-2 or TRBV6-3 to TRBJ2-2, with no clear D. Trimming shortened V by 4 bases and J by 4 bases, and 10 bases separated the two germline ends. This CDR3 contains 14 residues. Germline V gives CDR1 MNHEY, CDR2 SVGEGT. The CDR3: CASSSTPVTGELFF. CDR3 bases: TGTGCCAGCAGTTCTACCCCTGTCACCGGGGAGCTGTTTTTT.

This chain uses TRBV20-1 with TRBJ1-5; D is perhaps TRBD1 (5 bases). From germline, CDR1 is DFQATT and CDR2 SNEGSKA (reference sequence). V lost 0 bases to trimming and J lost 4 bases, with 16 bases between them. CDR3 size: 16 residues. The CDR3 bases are TGCAGTGCTAGAGATCTCAGTCGGACACTAAATCAGCCCCAGCATTTT. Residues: CSARDLSRTLNQPQHF.

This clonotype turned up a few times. The CDR3 protein is CASSSHIEAFF. CDR3 sequence (DNA): TGTGCCAGCAGCTCTCATATCGAAGCTTTCTTT. The chain links TRBV7-2 to TRBJ1-1; no reliable D call. V lost 4 bases, J lost 8 bases, and 8 bases lay in between. CDR3 length equals 11 residues. Germline V CDR1 and CDR2: SGHTA, FQGNSA.

The chain's CDR3 is CASSGSRGHYGYTF. The CDR3 DNA is TGTGCCAGCAGCGGAAGCCGGGGCCACTATGGCTACACCTTC. V gene TRBV7-2 combines with J gene TRBJ1-2; a possible D gene is TRBD1 (5 bases). This CDR3 has 14 residues. Germline V gene sequence: CDR1 SGHTA, CDR2 FQGNSA. Trimming removed 5 bases at V and 3 bases at J, with 13 bases between.

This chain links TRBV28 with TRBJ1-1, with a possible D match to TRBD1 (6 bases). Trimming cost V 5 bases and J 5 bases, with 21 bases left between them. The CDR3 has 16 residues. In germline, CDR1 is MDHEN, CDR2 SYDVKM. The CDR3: CASSPARGARGTEAFF. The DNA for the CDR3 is TGTGCCAGCAGTCCCGCCCGGGGGGCAAGGGGGACTGAAGCTTTCTTT.

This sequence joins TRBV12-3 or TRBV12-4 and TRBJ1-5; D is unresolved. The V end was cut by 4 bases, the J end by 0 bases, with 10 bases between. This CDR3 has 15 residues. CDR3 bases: TGTGCCAGCAGTTCCATAGTCCATAGCAATCAGCCCCAGCATTTT. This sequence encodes CASSSIVHSNQPQHF.

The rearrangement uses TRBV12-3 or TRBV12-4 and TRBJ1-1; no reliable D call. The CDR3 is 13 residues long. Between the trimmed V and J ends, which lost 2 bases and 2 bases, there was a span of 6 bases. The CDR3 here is CASSLSSNTEAFF. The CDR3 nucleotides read TGTGCCAGCAGTTTAAGCAGTAACACTGAAGCTTTCTTT.

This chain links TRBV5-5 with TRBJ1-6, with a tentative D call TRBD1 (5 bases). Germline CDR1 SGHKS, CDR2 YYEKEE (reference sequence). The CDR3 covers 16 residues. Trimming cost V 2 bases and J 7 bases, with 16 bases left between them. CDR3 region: CASSLGAGSGNSPLHF. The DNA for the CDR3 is TGTGCCAGCAGCTTAGGGGCAGGGTCGGGGAATTCACCCCTCCACTTT.

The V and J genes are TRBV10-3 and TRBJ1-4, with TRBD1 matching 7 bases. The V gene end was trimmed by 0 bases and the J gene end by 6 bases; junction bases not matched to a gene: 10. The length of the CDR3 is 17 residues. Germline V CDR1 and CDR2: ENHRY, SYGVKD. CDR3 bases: TGTGCCATCAGTGAGTCGACTCTTCCGGGACAGCATGAAAAACTGTTTTTT. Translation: CAISESTLPGQHEKLFF.

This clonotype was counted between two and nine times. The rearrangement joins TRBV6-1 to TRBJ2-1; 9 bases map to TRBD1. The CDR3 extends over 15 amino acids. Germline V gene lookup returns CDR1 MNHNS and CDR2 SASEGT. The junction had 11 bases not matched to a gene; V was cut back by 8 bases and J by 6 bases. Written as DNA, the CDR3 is TGTGCCAGCTCCCCGACGGGGACAGGGATCAATGAGCAGTTCTTC. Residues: CASSPTGTGINEQFF.

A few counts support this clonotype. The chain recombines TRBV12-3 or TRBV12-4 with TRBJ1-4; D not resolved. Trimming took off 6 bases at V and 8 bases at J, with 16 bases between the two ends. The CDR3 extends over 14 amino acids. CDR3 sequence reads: CASSPRLIWEKLFF. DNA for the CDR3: TGTGCCAGCAGCCCCAGGCTCATTTGGGAAAAACTGTTTTTT.

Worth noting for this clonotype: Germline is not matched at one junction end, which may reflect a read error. The CDR3 DNA is TGTGCCAGCAGATTAGACAGGGGGAGTCACAATGAGCAGTTCTTC. It yields the protein CASRLDRGSHNEQFF. The J gene is TRBJ2-1, the V gene TRBV12-3 or TRBV12-4; 9 bases fit TRBD1. CDR3 length: 15 residues.

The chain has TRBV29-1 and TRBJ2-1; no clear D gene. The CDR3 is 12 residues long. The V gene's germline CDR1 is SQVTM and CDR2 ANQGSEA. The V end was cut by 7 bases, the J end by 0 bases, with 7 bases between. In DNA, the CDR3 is TGCAGCGCCTGGAACTCCTACAATGAGCAGTTCTTC. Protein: CSAWNSYNEQFF.

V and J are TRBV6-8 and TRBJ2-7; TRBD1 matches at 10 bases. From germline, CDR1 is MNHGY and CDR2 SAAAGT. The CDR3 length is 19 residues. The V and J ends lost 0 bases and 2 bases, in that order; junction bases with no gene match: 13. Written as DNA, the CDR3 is TGTGCCAGCAGTTACTCAACGCCGGGGACAGGGGTACCCACCTACGAGCAGTACTTC. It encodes CASSYSTPGTGVPTYEQYF.

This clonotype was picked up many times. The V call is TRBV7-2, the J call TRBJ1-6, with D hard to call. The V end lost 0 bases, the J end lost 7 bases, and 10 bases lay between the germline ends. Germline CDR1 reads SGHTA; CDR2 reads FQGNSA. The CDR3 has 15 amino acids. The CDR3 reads CASSLAGTFNSPLHF. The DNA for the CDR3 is TGTGCCAGCAGCTTAGCGGGCACCTTCAATTCACCCCTCCACTTT.

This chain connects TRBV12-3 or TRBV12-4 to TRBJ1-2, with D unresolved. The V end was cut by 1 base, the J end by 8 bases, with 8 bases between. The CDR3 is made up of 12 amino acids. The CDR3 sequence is CASSLELRGYTF. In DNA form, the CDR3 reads TGTGCCAGCAGTTTAGAACTTCGCGGCTACACCTTC.

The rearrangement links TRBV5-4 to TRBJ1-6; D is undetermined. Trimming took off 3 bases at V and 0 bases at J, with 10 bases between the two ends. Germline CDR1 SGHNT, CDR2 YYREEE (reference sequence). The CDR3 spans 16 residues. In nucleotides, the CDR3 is TGTGCCAGCAGCTCGGAGGGAGACTCCTATAATTCACCCCTCCACTTT. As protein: CASSSEGDSYNSPLHF.

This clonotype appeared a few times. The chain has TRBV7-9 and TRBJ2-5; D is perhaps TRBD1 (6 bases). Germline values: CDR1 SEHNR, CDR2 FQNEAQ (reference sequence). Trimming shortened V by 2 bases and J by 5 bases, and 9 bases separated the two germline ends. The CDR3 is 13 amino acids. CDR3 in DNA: TGTGCCAGCAGCTTAATGGGGGCGGAGACCCAGTACTTC. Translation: CASSLMGAETQYF.

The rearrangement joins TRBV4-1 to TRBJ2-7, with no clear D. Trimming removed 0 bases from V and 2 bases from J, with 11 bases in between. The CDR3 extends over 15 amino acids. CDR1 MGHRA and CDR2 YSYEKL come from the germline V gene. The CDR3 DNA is TGCGCCAGCAGCCAAGAAGGTGGAGCACCCTACGAGCAGTACTTC. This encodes CASSQEGGAPYEQYF.

The CDR3 loop is CATSRMPQSLDSPLHF. Written as DNA, the CDR3 is TGTGCCACCAGCAGAATGCCTCAGTCTTTGGATTCACCCCTCCACTTT. The chain employs TRBV15 and TRBJ1-6; unclear D gene. There are 16 residues in the CDR3. Trimming took off 2 bases at V and 8 bases at J, with 16 bases between the two ends. Germline V gene lookup returns CDR1 LNHNV and CDR2 YYDKDF (reference sequence).

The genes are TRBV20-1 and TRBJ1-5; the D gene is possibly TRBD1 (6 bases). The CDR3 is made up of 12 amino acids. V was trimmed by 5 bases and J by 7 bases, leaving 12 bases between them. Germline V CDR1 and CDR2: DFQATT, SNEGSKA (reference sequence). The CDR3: CSADRMGQPQHF. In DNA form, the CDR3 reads TGCAGTGCTGACAGGATGGGACAGCCCCAGCATTTT.